This T cell receptor beta chain was sequenced for a study of T cells after yellow fever vaccination. 5'RACE template switching produced TCR cDNA carrying a universal primer site and UMIs. TCRdb itself ran the 5' RACE reads through MiXCR, one entry per CDR3 protein. Of hundreds of thousands of distinct CDR3 sequences detected, more than 9% appear once; the ten largest clones hold about 15%. V lost 2 bases, J lost 1 base, and 21 bases lay in between. The V gene's germline CDR1 is SGHRS and CDR2 YFSETQ. The CDR3 is made up of 18 amino acids. In this sample, this clonotype turned up a few times. This TCR derives from a man in his thirties or forties who received the YFV17D yellow fever vaccine. The V call is TRBV5-1, the J call TRBJ2-5; the D call may be TRBD1 or TRBD2 (5 bases each). Source: PBMCs, taken on the day of the yellow fever booster vaccination. CDR3 residues: CASSFAGIQWDPQETQYF. The CDR3, as DNA: TGCGCCAGCAGCTTCGCAGGGATCCAGTGGGACCCCCAAGAGACCCAGTACTTC.